The clone carrying this T cell receptor (beta chain) came up a few times. The data belong to a study of blood T cells in healthy people across ages. Study as a whole: For every two T cells, template switching captured about one barcoded beta molecule.

The CDR3 has 10 amino acids. CDR1 is DFQATT, CDR2 SNEGSKA, per germline (reference sequence). With a J-beta primer mix and a sample-barcoded 5' primer, a second PCR ran about 7 to 11 cycles. TCRdb analysed the 5' RACE reads with MiXCR anew, one entry per CDR3 protein. The data contain roughly 2 million distinct CDR3 sequences, around half of them singletons. Sequenced sample: blood. This TCR came from a woman between 40 and 55 years old in good health. The chain combines TRBV20-1 with TRBJ2-7; D unresolved. The DNA end favors TRBJ2-5, so the J call may be wrong. CDR3 nucleotide sequence: TGCAGTGCCGTTGGGGAGACCCAGTACTTC. It codes for CSAVGETQYF.